This entry features one T cell receptor beta chain sequence. Its antigen is unknown. The assay was immunoSEQ multiplex PCR, and TCRdb's table has in-frame clones only and misses some. This sample yields 95,000 to 120,000 clones, of which roughly 90% are seen a single time; 0.5% to 0.65% belongs to the top ten. Indicated time point: week 11, during vaccination. Every single dose of the vaccine, 300 ug of mutant IDH1 20-mer peptide, came with topical imiquimod. In every donor, the tumor was a new WHO grade 3 or 4 IDH1-mutant, ATRX-lost astrocytoma. Germline V gene data show CDR1 as SNHLY and CDR2 as FYNNEI. Germline trimming cut 7 bases from V and 3 bases from J; bases unmatched to any gene: 9. This CDR3 contains 14 residues. This specimen comes from a study of a mutant IDH1 vaccine in newly diagnosed glioma. Study-level information: Commencement of vaccination occurred 4-6 weeks following radiotherapy alone, or concurrently with temozolomide cycles. Males made up approximately 62% and females about 40% of treated patients, whose mean age was roughly 40 years. Study-wide findings and caveats: Whatever changes occurred in top peripheral T cell clonotypes seemed unrelated to pseudoprogression.

J is TRBJ2-7 and V is TRBV2; TRBD1 agrees at 7 bases. The source was PBMCs, collected from a glioma patient whose treatment included an IDH1 peptide vaccine. The sequence came from a woman aged 50 to 65 with glioma. The CDR3 spells CASIFRDSYYEQYF. The CDR3 nucleotides read TGTGCCAGCATCTTCCGGGACAGTTACTACGAGCAGTACTTC.